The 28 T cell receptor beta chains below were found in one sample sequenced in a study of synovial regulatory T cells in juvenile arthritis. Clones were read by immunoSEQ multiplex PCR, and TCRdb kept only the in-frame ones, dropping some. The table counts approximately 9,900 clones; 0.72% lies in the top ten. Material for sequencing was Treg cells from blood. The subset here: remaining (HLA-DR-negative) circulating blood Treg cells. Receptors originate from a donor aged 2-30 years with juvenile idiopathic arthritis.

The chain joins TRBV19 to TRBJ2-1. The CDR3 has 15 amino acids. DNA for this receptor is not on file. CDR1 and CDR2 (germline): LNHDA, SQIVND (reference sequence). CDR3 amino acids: CASSFTLHSYNEQFF. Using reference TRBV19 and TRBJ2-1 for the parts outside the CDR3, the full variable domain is DGGITQSPKYLFRKEGQNVTLSCEQNLNHDAMYWYRQDPGQGLRLIYYSQIVNDFQKGDIAEGYSVSREKKESFPLTVTSAQKNPTAFYLCASSFTLHSYNEQFFGPGTRLTVL.

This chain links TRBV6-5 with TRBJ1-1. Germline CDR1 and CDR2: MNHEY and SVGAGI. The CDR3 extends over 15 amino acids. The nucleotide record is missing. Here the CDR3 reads CASSSLAVPNTEAFF.

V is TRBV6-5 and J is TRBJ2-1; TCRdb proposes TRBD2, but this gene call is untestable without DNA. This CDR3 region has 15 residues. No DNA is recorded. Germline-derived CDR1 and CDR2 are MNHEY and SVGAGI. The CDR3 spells CASSSTSGGKGEQFF.

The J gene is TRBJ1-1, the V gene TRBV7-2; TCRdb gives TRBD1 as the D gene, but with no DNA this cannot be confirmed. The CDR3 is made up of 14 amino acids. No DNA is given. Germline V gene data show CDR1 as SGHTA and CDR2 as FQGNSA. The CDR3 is CASSPGGLNTEAFF.

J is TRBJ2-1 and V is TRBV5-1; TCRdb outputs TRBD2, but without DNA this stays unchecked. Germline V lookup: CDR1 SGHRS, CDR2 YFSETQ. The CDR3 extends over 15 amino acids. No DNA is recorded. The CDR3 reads CASHPRGLGSNEQFF.

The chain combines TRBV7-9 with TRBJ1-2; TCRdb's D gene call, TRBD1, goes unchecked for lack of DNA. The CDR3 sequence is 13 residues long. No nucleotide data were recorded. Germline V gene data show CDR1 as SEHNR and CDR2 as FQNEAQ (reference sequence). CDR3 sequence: CASSFSPGYGYTF.

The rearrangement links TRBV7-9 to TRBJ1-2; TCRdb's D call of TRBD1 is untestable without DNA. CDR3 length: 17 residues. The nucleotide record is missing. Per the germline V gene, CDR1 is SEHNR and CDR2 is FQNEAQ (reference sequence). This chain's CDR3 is CASSQSRTGAFNYGYTF.

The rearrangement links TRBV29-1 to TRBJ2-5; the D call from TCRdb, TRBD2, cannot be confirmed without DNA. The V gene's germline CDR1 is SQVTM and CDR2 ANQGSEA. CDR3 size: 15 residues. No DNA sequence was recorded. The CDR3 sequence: CSVEGSGRASETQYF. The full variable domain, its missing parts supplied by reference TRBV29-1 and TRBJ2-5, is SAVISQKPSRDICQRGTSLTIQCQVDSQVTMMFWYRQQPGQSLTLIATANQGSEATYESGFVIDKFPISRPNLTFSTLTVSNMSPEDSSIYLCSVEGSGRASETQYFGPGTRLLVL.

The CDR3 protein is CASSLGQGVYGYTF. The genes are TRBV11-2 and TRBJ1-2; the TCRdb D gene call, TRBD1, has no DNA to confirm it. This CDR3 is 14 amino acids long. Only the protein sequence is given. Germline CDR1 reads SGHAT; CDR2 reads FQNNGV.

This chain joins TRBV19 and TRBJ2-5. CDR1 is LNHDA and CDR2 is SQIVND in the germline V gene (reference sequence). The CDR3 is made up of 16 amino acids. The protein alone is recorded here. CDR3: CASSIGGGILGETQYF.

CDR3: CASSIPTSFINEKLFF. The rearrangement links TRBV19 to TRBJ1-4. The CDR3 is 16 residues long. DNA is not recorded here. Germline-derived CDR1 and CDR2 are LNHDA and SQIVND (reference sequence).

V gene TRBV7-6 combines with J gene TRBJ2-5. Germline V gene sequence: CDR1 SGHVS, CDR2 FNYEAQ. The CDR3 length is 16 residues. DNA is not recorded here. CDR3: CASSPRGGLREETQYF.

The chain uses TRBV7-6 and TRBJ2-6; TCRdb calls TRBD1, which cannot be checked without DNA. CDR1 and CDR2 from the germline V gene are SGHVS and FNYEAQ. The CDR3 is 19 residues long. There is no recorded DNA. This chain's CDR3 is CASSGQTGGPSSGANVLTF.

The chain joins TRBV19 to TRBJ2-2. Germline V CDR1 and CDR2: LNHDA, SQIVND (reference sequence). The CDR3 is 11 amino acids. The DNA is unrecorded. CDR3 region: CASSIPGELFF.

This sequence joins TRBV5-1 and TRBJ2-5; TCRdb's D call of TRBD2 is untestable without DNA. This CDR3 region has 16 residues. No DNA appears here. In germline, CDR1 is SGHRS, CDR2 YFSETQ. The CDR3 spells CASSLLGRGGDETQYF.

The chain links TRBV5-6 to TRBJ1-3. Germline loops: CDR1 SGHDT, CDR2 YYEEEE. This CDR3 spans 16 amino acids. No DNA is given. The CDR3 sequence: CASSLVAALSGNTIYF.

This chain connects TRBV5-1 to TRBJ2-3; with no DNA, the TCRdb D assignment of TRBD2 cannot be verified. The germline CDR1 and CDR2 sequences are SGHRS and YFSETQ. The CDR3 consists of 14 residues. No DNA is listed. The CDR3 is CASRSRGNTDTQYF.

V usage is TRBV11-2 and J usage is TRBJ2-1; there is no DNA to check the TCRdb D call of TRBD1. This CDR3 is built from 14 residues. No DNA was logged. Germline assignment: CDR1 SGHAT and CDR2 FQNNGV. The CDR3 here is CASSFVPRGNEQFF.

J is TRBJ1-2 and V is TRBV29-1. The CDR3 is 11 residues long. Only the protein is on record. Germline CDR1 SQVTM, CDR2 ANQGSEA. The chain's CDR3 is CSVEALYGYTF. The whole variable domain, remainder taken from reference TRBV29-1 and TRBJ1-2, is SAVISQKPSRDICQRGTSLTIQCQVDSQVTMMFWYRQQPGQSLTLIATANQGSEATYESGFVIDKFPISRPNLTFSTLTVSNMSPEDSSIYLCSVEALYGYTFGSGTRLTVV.

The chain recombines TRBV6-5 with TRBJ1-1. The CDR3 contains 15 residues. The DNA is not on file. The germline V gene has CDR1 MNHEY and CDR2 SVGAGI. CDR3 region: CASSSPFVWGTEAFF.

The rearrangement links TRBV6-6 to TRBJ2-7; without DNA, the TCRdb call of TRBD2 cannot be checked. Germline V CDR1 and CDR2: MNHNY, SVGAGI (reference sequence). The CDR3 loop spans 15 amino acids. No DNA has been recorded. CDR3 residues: CASSYSAGSPYEQYF.

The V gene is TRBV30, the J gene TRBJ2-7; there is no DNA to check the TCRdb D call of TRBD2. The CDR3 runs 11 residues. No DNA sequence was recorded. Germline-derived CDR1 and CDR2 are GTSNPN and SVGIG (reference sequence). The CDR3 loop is CAWARGYEQYF. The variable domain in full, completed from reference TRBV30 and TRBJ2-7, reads SQTIHQWPATLVQPVGSPLSLECTVEGTSNPNLYWYRQAAGRGLQLLFYSVGIGQISSEVPQNLSASRPQDRQFILSSKKLLLSDSGFYLCAWARGYEQYFGPGTRLTVT.

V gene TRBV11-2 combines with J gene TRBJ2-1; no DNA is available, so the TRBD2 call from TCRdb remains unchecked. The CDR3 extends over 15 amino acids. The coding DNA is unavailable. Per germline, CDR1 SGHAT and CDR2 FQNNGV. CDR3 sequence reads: CASSLGDYPFEEQFF.

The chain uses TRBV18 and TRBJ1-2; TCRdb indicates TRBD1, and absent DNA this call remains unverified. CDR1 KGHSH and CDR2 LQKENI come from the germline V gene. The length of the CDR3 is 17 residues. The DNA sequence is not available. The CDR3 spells CASSPGTGGFPNYGYTF.

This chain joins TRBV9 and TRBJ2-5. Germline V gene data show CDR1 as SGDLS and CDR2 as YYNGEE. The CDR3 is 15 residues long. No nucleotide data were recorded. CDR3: CASSVADPAKETQYF.

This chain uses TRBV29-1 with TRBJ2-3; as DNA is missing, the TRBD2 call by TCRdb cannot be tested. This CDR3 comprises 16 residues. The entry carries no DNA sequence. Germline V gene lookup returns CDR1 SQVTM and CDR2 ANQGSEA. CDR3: CSVEFGSSGSTDTQYF.

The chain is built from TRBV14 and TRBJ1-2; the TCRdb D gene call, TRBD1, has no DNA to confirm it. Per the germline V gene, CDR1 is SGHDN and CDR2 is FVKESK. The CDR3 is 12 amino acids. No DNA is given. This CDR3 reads CASSQETYGYTF.

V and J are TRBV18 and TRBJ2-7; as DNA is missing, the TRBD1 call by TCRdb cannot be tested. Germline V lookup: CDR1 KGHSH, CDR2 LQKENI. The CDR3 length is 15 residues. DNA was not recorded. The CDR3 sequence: CASSSGRGTSYEQYF.